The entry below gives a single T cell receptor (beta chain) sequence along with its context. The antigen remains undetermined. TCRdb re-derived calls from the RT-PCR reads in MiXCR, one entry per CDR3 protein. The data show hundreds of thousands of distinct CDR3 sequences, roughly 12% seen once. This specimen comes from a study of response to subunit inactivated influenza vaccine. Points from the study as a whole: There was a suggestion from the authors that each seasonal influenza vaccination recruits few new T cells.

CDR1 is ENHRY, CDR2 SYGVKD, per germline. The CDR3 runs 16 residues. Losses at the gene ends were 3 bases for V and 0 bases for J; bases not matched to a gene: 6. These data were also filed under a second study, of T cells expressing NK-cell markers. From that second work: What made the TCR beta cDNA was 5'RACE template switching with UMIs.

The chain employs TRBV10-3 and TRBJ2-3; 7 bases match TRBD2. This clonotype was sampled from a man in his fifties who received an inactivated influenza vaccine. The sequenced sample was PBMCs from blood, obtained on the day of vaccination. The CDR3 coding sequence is TGTGCCATCAGTGATATGCTAGCGGAGAGCACAGATACGCAGTATTTT. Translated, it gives CAISDMLAESTDTQYF.